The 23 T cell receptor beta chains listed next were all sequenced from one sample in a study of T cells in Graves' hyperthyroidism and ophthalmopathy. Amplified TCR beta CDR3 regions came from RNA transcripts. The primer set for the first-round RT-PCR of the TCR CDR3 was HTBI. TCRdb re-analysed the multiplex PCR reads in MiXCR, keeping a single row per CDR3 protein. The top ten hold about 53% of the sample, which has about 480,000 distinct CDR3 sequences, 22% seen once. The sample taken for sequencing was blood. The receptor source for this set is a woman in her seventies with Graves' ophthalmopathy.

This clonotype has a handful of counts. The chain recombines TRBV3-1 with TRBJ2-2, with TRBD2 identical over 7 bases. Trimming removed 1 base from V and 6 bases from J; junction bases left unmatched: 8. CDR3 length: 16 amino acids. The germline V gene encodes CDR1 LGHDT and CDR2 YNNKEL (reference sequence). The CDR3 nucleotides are TGTGCCAGCAGCCAAGCCGAGGGCGGGAGTGCCGGGGAGCTGTTTTTT. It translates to CASSQAEGGSAGELFF.

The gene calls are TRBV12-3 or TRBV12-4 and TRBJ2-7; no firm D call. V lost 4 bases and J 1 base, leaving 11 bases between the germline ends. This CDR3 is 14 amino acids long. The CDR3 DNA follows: TGTGCCAGCAGTTCATGGACCGAATCCTACGAGCAGTACTTC. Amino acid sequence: CASSSWTESYEQYF.

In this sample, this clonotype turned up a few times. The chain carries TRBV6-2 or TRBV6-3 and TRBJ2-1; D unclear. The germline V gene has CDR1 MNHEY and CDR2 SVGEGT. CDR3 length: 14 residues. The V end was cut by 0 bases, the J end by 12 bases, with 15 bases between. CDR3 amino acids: CASSYSQATMRQFF. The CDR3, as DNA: TGTGCCAGCAGTTACTCACAAGCAACAATGAGGCAGTTCTTC.

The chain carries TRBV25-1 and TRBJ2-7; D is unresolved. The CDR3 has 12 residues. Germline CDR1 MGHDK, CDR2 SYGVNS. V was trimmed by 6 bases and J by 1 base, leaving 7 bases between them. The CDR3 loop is CASSALSYEQYF. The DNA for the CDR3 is TGTGCCAGCAGCGCTCTGTCCTACGAGCAGTACTTC.

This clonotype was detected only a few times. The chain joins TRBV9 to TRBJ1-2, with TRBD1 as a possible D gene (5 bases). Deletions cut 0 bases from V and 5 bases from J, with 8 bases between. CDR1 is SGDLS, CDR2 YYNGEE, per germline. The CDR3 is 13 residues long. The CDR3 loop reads CASSVAGTYGYTF. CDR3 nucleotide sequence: TGTGCCAGCAGCGTAGCGGGGACGTATGGCTACACCTTC.

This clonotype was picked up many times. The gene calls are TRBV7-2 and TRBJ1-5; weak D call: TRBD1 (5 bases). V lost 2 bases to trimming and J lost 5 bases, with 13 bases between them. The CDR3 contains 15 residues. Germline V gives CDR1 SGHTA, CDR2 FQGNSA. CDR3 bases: TGTGCCAGCAGCTTAAGTGGAGACAGTCATCAGCCCCAGCATTTT. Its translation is CASSLSGDSHQPQHF.

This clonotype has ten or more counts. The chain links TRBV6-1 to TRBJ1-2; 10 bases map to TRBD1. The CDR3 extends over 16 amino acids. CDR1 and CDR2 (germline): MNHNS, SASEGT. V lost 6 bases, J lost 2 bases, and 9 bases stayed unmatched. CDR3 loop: CASRKGTGAANYGYTF. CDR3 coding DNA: TGTGCCAGCAGGAAGGGGACAGGGGCCGCCAACTATGGCTACACCTTC.

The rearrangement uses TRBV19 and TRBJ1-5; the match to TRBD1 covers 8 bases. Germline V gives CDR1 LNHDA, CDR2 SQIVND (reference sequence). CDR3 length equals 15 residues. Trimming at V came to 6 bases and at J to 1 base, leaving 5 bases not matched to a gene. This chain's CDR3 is CASSPTGVSNQPQHF. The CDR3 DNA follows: TGTGCCAGTAGCCCGACAGGGGTCAGCAATCAGCCCCAGCATTTT.

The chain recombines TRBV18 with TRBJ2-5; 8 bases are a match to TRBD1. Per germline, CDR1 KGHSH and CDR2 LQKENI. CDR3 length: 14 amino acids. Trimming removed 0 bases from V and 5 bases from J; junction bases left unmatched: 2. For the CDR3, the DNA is TGTGCCAGCTCACCACCGACAGGGGTTGAGACCCAGTACTTC. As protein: CASSPPTGVETQYF.

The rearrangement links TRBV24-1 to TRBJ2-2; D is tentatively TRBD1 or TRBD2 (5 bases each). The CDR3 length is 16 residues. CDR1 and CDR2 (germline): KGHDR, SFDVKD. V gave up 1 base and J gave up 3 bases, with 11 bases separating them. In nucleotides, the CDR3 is TGTGCCACCAGTGATTTAGGCAGAGGGGACACCGGGGAGCTGTTTTTT. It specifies CATSDLGRGDTGELFF.

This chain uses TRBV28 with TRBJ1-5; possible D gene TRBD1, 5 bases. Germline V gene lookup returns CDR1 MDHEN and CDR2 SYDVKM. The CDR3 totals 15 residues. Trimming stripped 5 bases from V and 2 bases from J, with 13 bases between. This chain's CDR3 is CASSLIGTGNQPQHF. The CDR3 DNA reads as TGTGCCAGCAGTCTAATCGGGACGGGCAATCAGCCCCAGCATTTT.

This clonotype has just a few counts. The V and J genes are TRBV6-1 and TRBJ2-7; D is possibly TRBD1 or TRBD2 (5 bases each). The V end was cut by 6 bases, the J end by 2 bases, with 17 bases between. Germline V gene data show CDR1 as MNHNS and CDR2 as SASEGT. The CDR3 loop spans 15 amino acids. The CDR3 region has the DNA TGTGCCAGCAGACCGGGACGGACATTAGCCTACGAGCAGTACTTC. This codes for CASRPGRTLAYEQYF.

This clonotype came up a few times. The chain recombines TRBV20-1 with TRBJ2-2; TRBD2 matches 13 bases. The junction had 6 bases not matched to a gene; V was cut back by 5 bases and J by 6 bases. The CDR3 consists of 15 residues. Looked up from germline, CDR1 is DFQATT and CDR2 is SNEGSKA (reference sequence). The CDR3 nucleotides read TGCAGTGCTCCAAGGGGACTAGCGGGACCCGGGGAGCTGTTTTTT. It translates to CSAPRGLAGPGELFF.

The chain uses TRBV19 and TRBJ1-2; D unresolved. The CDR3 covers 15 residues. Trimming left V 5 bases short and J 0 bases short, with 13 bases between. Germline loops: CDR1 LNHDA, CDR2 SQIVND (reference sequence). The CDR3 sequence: CASSGVRRANYGYTF. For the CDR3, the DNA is TGTGCCAGTAGTGGGGTCAGGCGGGCTAACTATGGCTACACCTTC.

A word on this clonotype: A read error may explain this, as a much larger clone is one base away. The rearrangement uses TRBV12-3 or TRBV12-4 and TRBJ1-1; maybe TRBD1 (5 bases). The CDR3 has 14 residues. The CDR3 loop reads CASSLGPPNTEALF. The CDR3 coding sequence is TGTGCCAGCAGTTTGGGACCCCCGAACACTGAAGCTCTCTTT.

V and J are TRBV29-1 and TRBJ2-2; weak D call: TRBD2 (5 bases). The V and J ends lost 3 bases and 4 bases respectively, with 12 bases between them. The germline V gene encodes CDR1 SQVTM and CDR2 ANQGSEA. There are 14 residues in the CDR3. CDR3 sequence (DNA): TGCAGCGTTGAGAATGAGGGCCTCACCGGGGAGCTGTTTTTT. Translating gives CSVENEGLTGELFF.

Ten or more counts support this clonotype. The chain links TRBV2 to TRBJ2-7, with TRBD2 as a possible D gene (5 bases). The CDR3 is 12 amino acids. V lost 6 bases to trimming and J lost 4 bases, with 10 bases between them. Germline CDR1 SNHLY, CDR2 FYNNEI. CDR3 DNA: TGTGCCAGCAGCTCGGGGAGATACGAGCAGTACTTC. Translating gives CASSSGRYEQYF.

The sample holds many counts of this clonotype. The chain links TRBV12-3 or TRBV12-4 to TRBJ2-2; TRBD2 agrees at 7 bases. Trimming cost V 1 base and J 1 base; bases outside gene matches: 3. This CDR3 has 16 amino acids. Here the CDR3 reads CASSLDSGRNTGELFF. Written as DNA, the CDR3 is TGTGCCAGCAGTTTAGATAGCGGGCGGAACACCGGGGAGCTGTTTTTT.

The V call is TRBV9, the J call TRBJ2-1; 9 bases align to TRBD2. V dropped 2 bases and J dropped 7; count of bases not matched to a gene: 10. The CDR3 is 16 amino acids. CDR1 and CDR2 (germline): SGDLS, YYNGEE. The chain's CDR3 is CASSVAGTSLGNEQFF. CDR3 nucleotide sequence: TGTGCCAGCAGCGTGGCCGGGACTAGCCTTGGGAATGAGCAGTTCTTC.

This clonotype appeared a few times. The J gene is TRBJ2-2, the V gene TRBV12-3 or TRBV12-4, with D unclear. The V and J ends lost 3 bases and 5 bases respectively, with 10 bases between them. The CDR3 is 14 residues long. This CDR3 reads CASSLRWDTGELFF. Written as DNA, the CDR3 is TGTGCCAGCAGTTTGAGATGGGATACCGGGGAGCTGTTTTTT.

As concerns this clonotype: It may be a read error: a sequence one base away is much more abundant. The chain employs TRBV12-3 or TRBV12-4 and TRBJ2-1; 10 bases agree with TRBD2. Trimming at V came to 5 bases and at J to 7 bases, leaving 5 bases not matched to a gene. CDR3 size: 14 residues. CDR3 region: CASSPAGGLNEQFF. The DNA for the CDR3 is TGTGCCAGCAGTCCAGCGGGAGGGCTTAATGAGCAGTTCTTC.

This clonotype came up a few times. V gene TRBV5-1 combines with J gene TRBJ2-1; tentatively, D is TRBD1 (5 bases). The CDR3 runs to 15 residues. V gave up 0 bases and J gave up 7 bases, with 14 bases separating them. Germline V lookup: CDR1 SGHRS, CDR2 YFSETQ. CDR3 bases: TGCGCCAGCAGCTTGGCCCCGTGGGGCATAAATGAGCAGTTCTTC. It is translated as CASSLAPWGINEQFF.

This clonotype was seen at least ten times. The CDR3 coding sequence is TGTGCCAGCATCCTCGTGGGGGATCCTTCGGTTGGTGAGCAGTTCTTC. As protein: CASILVGDPSVGEQFF. This rearrangement joins TRBV12-3 or TRBV12-4 to TRBJ2-1; either TRBD1 or TRBD2 may supply D (5 bases each). Trimming left V 7 bases short and J 9 bases short, with 25 bases between. This CDR3 is 16 amino acids long.